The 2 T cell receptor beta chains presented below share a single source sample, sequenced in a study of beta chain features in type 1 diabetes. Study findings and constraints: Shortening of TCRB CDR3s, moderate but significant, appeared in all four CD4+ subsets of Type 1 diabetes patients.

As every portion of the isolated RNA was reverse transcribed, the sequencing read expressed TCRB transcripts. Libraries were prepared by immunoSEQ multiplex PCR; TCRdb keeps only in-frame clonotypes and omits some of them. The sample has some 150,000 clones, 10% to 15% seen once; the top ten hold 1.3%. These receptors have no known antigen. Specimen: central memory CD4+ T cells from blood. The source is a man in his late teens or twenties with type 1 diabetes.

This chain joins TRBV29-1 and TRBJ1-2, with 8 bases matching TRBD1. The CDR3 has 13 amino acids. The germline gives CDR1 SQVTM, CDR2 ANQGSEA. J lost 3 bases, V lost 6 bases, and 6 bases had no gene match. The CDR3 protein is CSVQGAADYGYTF. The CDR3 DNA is TGCAGCGTCCAGGGGGCTGCCGACTATGGCTACACCTTC.

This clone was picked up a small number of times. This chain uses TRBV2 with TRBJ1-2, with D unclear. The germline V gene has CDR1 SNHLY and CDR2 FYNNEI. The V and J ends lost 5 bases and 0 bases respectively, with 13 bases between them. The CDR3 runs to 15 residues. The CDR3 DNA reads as TGTGCCAGCAGTCCCCGCCAGCCTGCTAACTATGGCTACACCTTC. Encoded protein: CASSPRQPANYGYTF.